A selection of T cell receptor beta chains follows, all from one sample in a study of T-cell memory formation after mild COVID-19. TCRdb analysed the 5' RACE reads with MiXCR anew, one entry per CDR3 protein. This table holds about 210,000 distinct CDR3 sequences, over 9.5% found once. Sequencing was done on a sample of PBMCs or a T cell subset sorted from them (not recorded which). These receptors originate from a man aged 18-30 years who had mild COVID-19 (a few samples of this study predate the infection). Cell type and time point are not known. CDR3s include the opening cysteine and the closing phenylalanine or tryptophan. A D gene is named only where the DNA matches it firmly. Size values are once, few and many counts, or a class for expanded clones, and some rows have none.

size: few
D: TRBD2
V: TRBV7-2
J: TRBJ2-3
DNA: TGTGCCAGCAGCTTATTGCTAGCGGTCCGCACAGATACGCAGTATTTT
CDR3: CASSLLLAVRTDTQYF

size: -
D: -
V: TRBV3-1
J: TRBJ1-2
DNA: TGTGCCAGCAGCCAAGTGGTGAGGGGAAATTATGGCTACACCTTC
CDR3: CASSQVVRGNYGYTF

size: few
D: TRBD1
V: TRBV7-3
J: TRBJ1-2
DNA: TGTGCCAGCAGCTTACGGCCGGGACAGGGGGCGGATGGCTACACCTTC
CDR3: CASSLRPGQGADGYTF

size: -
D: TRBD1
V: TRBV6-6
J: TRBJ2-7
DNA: TGTGCCAGCAGTTACACCGCTTCGGGACAGGGGTTCGAGCAGTACTTC
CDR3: CASSYTASGQGFEQYF

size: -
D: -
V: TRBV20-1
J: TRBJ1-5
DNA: TGCAGTGCTAGGGGGGATCAGCCCCAGCATTTT
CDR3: CSARGDQPQHF

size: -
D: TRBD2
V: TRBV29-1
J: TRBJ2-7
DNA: TGCAGCGTCCAGCGGGGGAGCGAGCAGTACTTC
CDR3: CSVQRGSEQYF

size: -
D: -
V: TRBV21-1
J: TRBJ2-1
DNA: TGTGCCAGCACCTTGGGGGCAACGAGGGACAATGAGCAGTTCTTC
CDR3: CASTLGATRDNEQFF

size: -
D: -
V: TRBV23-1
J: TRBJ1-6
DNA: TGCGCCAGCATCAATTCACCCCTCCACTTT
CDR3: CASINSPLHF

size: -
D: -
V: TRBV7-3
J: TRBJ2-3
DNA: TGTGCCAGCAGCCCCGAAGTGGCAGATACGCAGTATTTT
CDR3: CASSPEVADTQYF

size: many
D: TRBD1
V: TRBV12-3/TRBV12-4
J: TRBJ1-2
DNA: TGTGCCAGCAGTAGAAACAGGGGTGGCTACACCTTC
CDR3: CASSRNRGGYTF

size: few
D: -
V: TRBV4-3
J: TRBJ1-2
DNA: TGCGCCAGCAGCCAAGACACGTTTGATAACTATGGCTACACCTTC
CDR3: CASSQDTFDNYGYTF

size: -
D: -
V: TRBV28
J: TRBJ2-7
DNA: TGTGCCAGTACCAGGGTATCCTACGAGCAGTACTTC
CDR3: CASTRVSYEQYF

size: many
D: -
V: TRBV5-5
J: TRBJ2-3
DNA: TGTGCCAGCAGCTTAGGAGGTCAGGTTACGCAGTATTTT
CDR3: CASSLGGQVTQYF

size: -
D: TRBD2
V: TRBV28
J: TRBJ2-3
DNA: TGTGCCAGCAGTTTAAGACGACTAGCGGACTCCACAGATACGCAGTATTTT
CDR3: CASSLRRLADSTDTQYF

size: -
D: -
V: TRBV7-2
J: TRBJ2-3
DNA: TGTGCCAGCAGCTCGGAGATCACAGATACGCAGTATTTT
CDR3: CASSSEITDTQYF

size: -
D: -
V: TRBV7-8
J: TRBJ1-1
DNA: TGTGCCAGCAGCCCCCGGGGCAGTCCCGGCACTGAAGCTTTCTTT
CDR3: CASSPRGSPGTEAFF

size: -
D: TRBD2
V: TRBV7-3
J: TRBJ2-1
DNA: TGTGCCAGCAGCTTAGGGGGGACTAGCGGGGAGCAGTTCTTC
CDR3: CASSLGGTSGEQFF

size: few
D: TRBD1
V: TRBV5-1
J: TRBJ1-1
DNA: TGCGCCAGCAGCGAACAGGGGGGCTCCACTGAAGCTTTCTTT
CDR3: CASSEQGGSTEAFF

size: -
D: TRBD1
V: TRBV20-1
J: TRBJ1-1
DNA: TGCAGTGCTAGATCCGGGACAGGGCGAACTGAAGCTTTCTTT
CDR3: CSARSGTGRTEAFF

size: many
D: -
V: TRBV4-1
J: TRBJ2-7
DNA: TGCGCCAGCAGCCAAGGCCCCGGGACTGCCTCCTACGAGCAGTACTTC
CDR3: CASSQGPGTASYEQYF

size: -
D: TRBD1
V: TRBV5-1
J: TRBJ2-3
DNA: TGCGCCAGCAGCTTGGGGGGACAGGGCACAGATACGCAGTATTTT
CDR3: CASSLGGQGTDTQYF

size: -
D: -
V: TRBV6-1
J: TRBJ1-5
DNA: TGTGCCAGCAGTGTGGACCCAAATCAGCCCCAGCATTTT
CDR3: CASSVDPNQPQHF

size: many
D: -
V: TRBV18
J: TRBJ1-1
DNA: TGTGCCAGCTCAGATTATGGTACTGAAGCTTTCTTT
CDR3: CASSDYGTEAFF

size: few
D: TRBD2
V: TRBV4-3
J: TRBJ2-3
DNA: TGCGCCAGCAGCCAGGCCCAACTAGCGGGGGGGCAAGATACGCAGTATTTT
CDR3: CASSQAQLAGGQDTQYF

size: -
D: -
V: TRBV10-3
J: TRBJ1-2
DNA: TGTGCCATCAGTGAGTCGGGGACTAACTATGGCTACACCTTC
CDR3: CAISESGTNYGYTF

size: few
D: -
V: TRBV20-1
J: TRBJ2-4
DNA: TGCAGTGCGAGACAAGACGCGAGGGACATTCAGTACTTC
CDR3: CSARQDARDIQYF

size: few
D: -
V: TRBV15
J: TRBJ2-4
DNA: TGTGCCACCAGCAGAGATAGTGGGATTCAGTACTTC
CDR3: CATSRDSGIQYF

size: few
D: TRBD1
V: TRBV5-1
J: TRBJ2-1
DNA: TGCGCCAGCAGCCCCTGGCAGGGGGCAAACAATGAGCAGTTCTTC
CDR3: CASSPWQGANNEQFF

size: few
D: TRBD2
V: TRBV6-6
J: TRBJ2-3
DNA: TGTGCCAGCAGCCTAGACATTACTAGCGGGACGAGCACAGATACGCAGTATTTT
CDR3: CASSLDITSGTSTDTQYF

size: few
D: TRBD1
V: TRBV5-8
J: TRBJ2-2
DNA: TGTGCCAGCCACACAGGGGCAGGGGGCTTCACCGGGGAGCTGTTTTTT
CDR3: CASHTGAGGFTGELFF

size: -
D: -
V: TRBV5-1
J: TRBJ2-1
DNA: TGCGCCAGCAGCTCCCCCAGCGGGTCCAATGAGCAGTTCTTC
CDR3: CASSSPSGSNEQFF

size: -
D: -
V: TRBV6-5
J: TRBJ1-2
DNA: TGTGCCAGCAGTTACTCCGCAGTTGGTGGCTACACCTTC
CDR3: CASSYSAVGGYTF

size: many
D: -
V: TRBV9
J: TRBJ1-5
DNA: TGTGCCAGCAGCCCAGGGAGCAGGGATATCCAGCCCCAGCATTTT
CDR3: CASSPGSRDIQPQHF